The sequence of this T cell receptor (beta chain) was determined in a study of post-analysis software for immune sequencing data (dated by TCRdb to 2013 to 2016). With regard to the full study: Recorded disease courses included relapsing-remitting, secondary progressive and progressive-relapsing multiple sclerosis, with some patients lacking subtype annotation. A subset of samples was prepared in parallel using single-end sample barcoding, then pooled and co-amplified after Illumina adapter ligation. The multiple sclerosis patient repertoires were compared with approximately 11 previously published healthy control repertoires from donors aged roughly 6 to 25 years.

The protocol used for the library was PCR. These reads were obtained on an Illumina HiSeq 2500. Unique molecular identifiers were incorporated into TCR beta cDNA libraries to reduce PCR and sequencing biases. Every 1 to 10 million input T cells yielded approximately 500,000 cDNA molecules, meaning each molecule approximated one T cell. The patient libraries were prepared and sequenced using the same protocol as the earlier healthy control dataset. Samples belonging to the same batch were prepared together, multiplexed and sequenced on a shared HiSeq lane. On the study's bioinformatics: Raw barcoded reads were processed with MIGEC, and single-read molecular identifier groups were discarded before consensus assembly and CDR3 extraction. VDJtools was used for post-analysis of the clonotype tables, with diversity normalized by down-sampling every dataset to the smallest sample size. To correct batch-related cross-sample contamination, repertoire overlap clustering matched CDR3 amino acid sequences but not nucleotide sequences. TCRdb took the public reads, trimmed them with fastp at Q25, ran MiXCR for clone calling and kept in-frame beta chains. Each entry merges the rows of one CDR3 protein and shows their most common DNA and genes. The V and J calls come from TCRdb's annotation, not from the publication. The sample table holds over 700,000 distinct CDR3 sequences, of which 25% to 30% were seen once. Of the sample, around 0.6% falls within the top ten clones.

About this clonotype itself: Its antigen target is currently unknown. No much larger clone is present one base from it, and per-base qualities are unavailable.

To demonstrate the VDJtools post-analysis software, the study profiled TCR beta repertoires from the peripheral blood of 10 to 15 young patients with multiple sclerosis. Multiple sclerosis patients were children and adolescents aged about 6 to 16 years. What the authors observed across the whole study: Significantly lower normalized Chao1 diversity was found in multiple sclerosis patients than in controls, suggesting substantial peripheral T-cell clonal expansion. The control group was slightly older than the multiple sclerosis patient group. Patients showed significantly higher frequencies than controls for several TRBV segments, among them TRBV5-6, TRBV5-1 and TRBV20-1. Strong co-clustering of samples prepared in the same batch was shown by direct clustering with F measure, prompting a batch-effect correction.

From V the trimming removes 5 bases and from J it removes 1 base, while the gene matches leave 5 bases of the junction unaccounted for. The CDR3 has 15 amino acids, counting the end cysteine and phenylalanine. The kept DNA is CDR3 alone, 45 bases in frame from the first base. The germline V gene encodes CDR1 MDHEN and CDR2 SYDVKM. Material for sequencing was blood. Here the chain combines TRBV28 and TRBJ1-5; a stretch of 7 junction bases matches TRBD1. The sequence was obtained from a girl aged 10 to 17 with multiple sclerosis. CDR3 sequence: CASSISRGSNQPQHF. At the DNA level, the sequence is TGTGCCAGCAGTATTTCCAGGGGGAGCAATCAGCCCCAGCATTTT.